The next 23 T cell receptor beta chains were all read from a single sample in a study of T cell responses to AZD1222 COVID-19 vaccine. This table comes from immunoSEQ multiplex PCR, and its TCRdb copy is limited to in-frame clones, with some not included. This sample has just under 150,000 clones, with about 92% found just once. This material consisted of peripheral blood, taken 28 days after the second AZD1222 dose. All receptors come from an adult who received the AZD1222 COVID-19 vaccine.

This clone has more than one count but fewer than ten. The chain carries TRBV27 and TRBJ1-1; D is perhaps TRBD1 (6 bases). V lost 5 bases to trimming and J lost 4 bases, with 14 bases between them. The CDR3 totals 14 residues. CDR1 is MNHEY, CDR2 SMNVEV, per germline (reference sequence). The CDR3 DNA follows: TGTGCCAGCAGTATACAGGGCGCAATCACTGAAGCTTTCTTT. Its protein product is CASSIQGAITEAFF.

This chain links TRBV10-2 with TRBJ1-1, with D unclear. The CDR3 consists of 14 residues. V was trimmed by 3 bases and J by 0 bases, leaving 8 bases between them. The germline V gene has CDR1 WSHSY and CDR2 SAAADI. CDR3 nucleotides: TGCGCCAGCAGTGAAACGGTTTTGAACACTGAAGCTTTCTTT. This encodes CASSETVLNTEAFF.

The chain carries TRBV2 and TRBJ2-7; D may be TRBD1 or TRBD2 (6 bases each). This CDR3 contains 14 residues. V was clipped by 9 bases and J by 3 bases, with 18 bases between them. The germline CDR1 and CDR2 sequences are SNHLY and FYNNEI. The CDR3 nucleotides read TGTGCCAGACAGTCACTGGGGGGCAGCTACGAGCAGTACTTC. This gives the protein CARQSLGGSYEQYF.

The chain links TRBV7-9 to TRBJ1-1; D is uncertain. Germline V gene data show CDR1 as SEHNR and CDR2 as FQNEAQ (reference sequence). Trimming took 5 bases from V and 6 from J, leaving 10 bases between them. This CDR3 is built from 12 residues. CDR3 loop: CASSGAGAEAFF. The DNA for the CDR3 is TGTGCCAGCAGCGGAGCGGGCGCTGAAGCTTTCTTT.

This chain joins TRBV9 and TRBJ2-1, with D perhaps TRBD2 (7 bases). V gave up 2 bases and J gave up 3 bases, with 15 bases separating them. This CDR3 region has 16 residues. The germline V gene encodes CDR1 SGDLS and CDR2 YYNGEE. The CDR3: CASSVGEGGDYNEQFF. CDR3 in DNA: TGTGCCAGCAGCGTCGGGGAGGGGGGCGACTACAATGAGCAGTTCTTC.

The rearrangement links TRBV6-5 to TRBJ2-3, with a tentative D call TRBD2 (6 bases). CDR3 length: 14 amino acids. The V end was cut by 6 bases, the J end by 9 bases, with 19 bases between. Germline V CDR1 and CDR2: MNHEY, SVGAGI. The CDR3 DNA reads as TGTGCCAGCAGGGGAGGTGGGTCCGTCGGGACGCAGTATTTT. Amino acid sequence: CASRGGGSVGTQYF.

This chain uses TRBV4-2 with TRBJ2-1; 8 nucleotides match TRBD2. The trim removed 4 bases at V and 5 bases at J, leaving 13 bases unmatched. CDR3 length: 17 residues. CDR1 is LGHNA and CDR2 is YNFKEQ in the germline V gene. The CDR3 here is CASSPFSTSEIHNEQFF. The CDR3 DNA reads TGTGCCAGCAGCCCCTTCTCGACTAGCGAGATACACAATGAGCAGTTCTTC.

V gene TRBV6-2 or TRBV6-3 combines with J gene TRBJ2-3, with a possible D match to TRBD1 (6 bases). Per germline, CDR1 MNHEY and CDR2 SVGEGT. The CDR3 has 16 amino acids. Trimming pared 0 bases from V and 9 bases from J, leaving 19 bases between. CDR3 DNA sequence: TGTGCCAGCAGTTACTCGAAGGTCAGGGGCCCAATGACGCAGTATTTT. As protein: CASSYSKVRGPMTQYF.

The chain is built from TRBV28 and TRBJ2-7, with TRBD2 identical over 7 bases. The J segment lost 3 bases and the V segment lost 5 bases, leaving 10 bases of the junction unmatched. The CDR3 contains 15 residues. Germline V gives CDR1 MDHEN, CDR2 SYDVKM. The CDR3 DNA sequence: TGTGCCAGCAGTCGCGGGAGAGGGATGGGCTACGAGCAGTACTTC. Its translation is CASSRGRGMGYEQYF.

The chain combines TRBV6-6 with TRBJ1-2; D is unclear. The CDR3 runs to 14 residues. With 2 bases removed from V and 2 bases from J, the gap between germline ends came to 9 bases. Germline CDR1 and CDR2: MNHNY and SVGAGI (reference sequence). This CDR3 reads CASSYEGHNYGYTF. The CDR3 region has the DNA TGTGCCAGCAGTTACGAAGGCCACAACTATGGCTACACCTTC.

This sequence joins TRBV7-9 and TRBJ2-7; D remains unclear. Germline loops: CDR1 SEHNR, CDR2 FQNEAQ (reference sequence). The CDR3 runs 13 residues. Trimming took 3 bases from V and 3 from J, leaving 9 bases between them. For the CDR3, the DNA is TGTGCCAGCAGCTTTGACACGGACTACGAGCAGTACTTC. It yields the protein CASSFDTDYEQYF.

This clone was recorded only once. The rearrangement links TRBV2 to TRBJ2-3; D ambiguous. The CDR3 runs to 16 residues. The germline V gene encodes CDR1 SNHLY and CDR2 FYNNEI. Trimming cost V 0 bases and J 0 bases, with 10 bases left between them. The CDR3 DNA follows: TGTGCCAGCAGTGAAGCGGTCAGTACTAGCACAGATACGCAGTATTTT. Translating gives CASSEAVSTSTDTQYF.

V is TRBV6-2 or TRBV6-3 and J is TRBJ2-7, with 11 positions matching TRBD2. The CDR3 has 14 residues. Germline CDR1 MNHEY, CDR2 SVGEGT. The trim removed 6 bases at V and 6 bases at J, leaving 7 bases unmatched. DNA of the CDR3: TGTGCCAGCAGCTCGGACGGGACTAGCGGCGAGCAGTACTTC. Translating gives CASSSDGTSGEQYF.

The chain carries TRBV7-9 and TRBJ1-1; the D is unclear. The CDR3 totals 13 residues. CDR1 is SEHNR and CDR2 is FQNEAQ in the germline V gene (reference sequence). V shed 6 bases and J shed 1 base, with 9 bases lying between them. The CDR3 DNA reads TGTGCCAGCAGTTTCGGCGCGAACACTGAAGCTTTCTTT. It translates to CASSFGANTEAFF.

This sequence joins TRBV9 and TRBJ1-1; D gene unclear. CDR3 length: 14 residues. Germline V lookup: CDR1 SGDLS, CDR2 YYNGEE. V lost 0 bases to trimming and J lost 0 bases, with 6 bases between them. Here the CDR3 reads CASSVEGLNTEAFF. The CDR3 bases are TGTGCCAGCAGCGTAGAAGGGTTGAACACTGAAGCTTTCTTT.

This clone was seen a handful of times. V is TRBV6-6 and J is TRBJ2-1; D not certain. The CDR3 is made up of 15 amino acids. The V end was cut by 7 bases, the J end by 6 bases, with 19 bases between. CDR1 and CDR2 from the germline V gene are MNHNY and SVGAGI (reference sequence). For the CDR3, the DNA is TGTGCCAGCACCAACCCCCCCTACCACCTCAATGAGCAGTTCTTC. This sequence encodes CASTNPPYHLNEQFF.

This clone has more than one count but fewer than ten. J is TRBJ2-1 and V is TRBV30; D is uncertain. V was shortened by 2 bases and J by 4 bases, with 15 bases between the two germline ends. The CDR3 length is 15 residues. Germline loops: CDR1 GTSNPN, CDR2 SVGIG (reference sequence). This CDR3 is CAWSSAGWGYNEQFF. The CDR3 DNA reads TGTGCCTGGAGTTCAGCAGGTTGGGGATACAATGAGCAGTTCTTC. Variable domain in full (rest from reference TRBV30 and TRBJ2-1): SQTIHQWPATLVQPVGSPLSLECTVEGTSNPNLYWYRQAAGRGLQLLFYSVGIGQISSEVPQNLSASRPQDRQFILSSKKLLLSDSGFYLCAWSSAGWGYNEQFFGPGTRLTVL.

The chain has TRBV5-1 and TRBJ2-3; 8 nucleotides agree with TRBD2. The V gene end was trimmed by 4 bases and the J gene end by 0 bases; junction bases not matched to a gene: 4. Germline CDR1 is SGHRS and CDR2 is YFSETQ. This CDR3 is built from 15 residues. CDR3 coding DNA: TGCGCCAGCAGCGCGGGACTAGATAGCACAGATACGCAGTATTTT. Its translation: CASSAGLDSTDTQYF. The variable domain in full, completed from reference TRBV5-1 and TRBJ2-3, reads KAGVTQTPRYLIKTRGQQVTLSCSPISGHRSVSWYQQTPGQGLQFLFEYFSETQRNKGNFPGRFSGRQFSNSRSEMNVSTLELGDSALYLCASSAGLDSTDTQYFGPGTRLTVL.

The V gene is TRBV30, the J gene TRBJ2-1; 13 bases agree with TRBD2. The CDR3 length is 14 residues. Germline CDR1 reads GTSNPN; CDR2 reads SVGIG (reference sequence). Germline trimming cut 3 bases from V and 9 bases from J; bases unmatched to any gene: 5. The CDR3 reads CAWRLAGGPGEQFF. DNA for the CDR3: TGTGCCTGGAGACTAGCGGGAGGGCCTGGTGAGCAGTTCTTC.

The chain has TRBV30 and TRBJ2-7; perhaps D is TRBD1 or TRBD2 (6 bases each). Germline assignment: CDR1 GTSNPN and CDR2 SVGIG (reference sequence). The CDR3 is 14 residues long. Trimming shortened V by 5 bases and J by 3 bases, and 17 bases separated the two germline ends. The CDR3 DNA reads as TGTGCCTGGTCCAGGGTAGGGGGGTACTACGAGCAGTACTTC. The encoded protein is CAWSRVGGYYEQYF.

This chain's CDR3 is CASSLGTGQQGTEAFF. For the CDR3, the DNA is TGTGCCAGCAGCCTTGGGACGGGGCAACAAGGGACTGAAGCTTTCTTT. The rearrangement joins TRBV11-1 to TRBJ1-1; the D gene is possibly TRBD1 (5 bases). Trimming removed 5 bases at V and 5 bases at J, with 21 bases between. Germline-derived CDR1 and CDR2 are SGHAT and FQDESV (reference sequence). The CDR3 has 16 residues.

The chain combines TRBV7-2 with TRBJ2-1; TRBD2 matches 13 bases. Germline CDR1 reads SGHTA; CDR2 reads FQGNSA. CDR3 length: 16 amino acids. V dropped 6 bases and J dropped 8; count of bases not matched to a gene: 10. CDR3 region: CASSRHDGLAGDEQFF. CDR3 DNA sequence: TGTGCCAGCAGTCGACATGACGGACTAGCGGGGGATGAGCAGTTCTTC.

V gene TRBV3-1 (or the pseudogene TRBV3-2) combines with J gene TRBJ2-1; the D gene is possibly TRBD1 (5 bases). The V and J ends lost 4 bases and 3 bases respectively, with 13 bases between them. The germline CDR1 and CDR2 sequences are LGHDT and YNNKEL (reference sequence). This CDR3 has 15 residues. The CDR3 loop reads CASSPGSRDYNEQFF. The CDR3 DNA sequence: TGTGCCAGCAGCCCCGGGTCCAGGGACTACAATGAGCAGTTCTTC.